The 28 T cell receptor beta chains below were found in one sample sequenced in a study of blood T cell repertoires in COVID-19. Measured with immunoSEQ multiplex PCR; TCRdb has only the in-frame clones, and not every one. Here the sample spans 250,000 or so clones, roughly four fifths being singletons. The sequencing sample was made of PBMCs or T cells enriched from blood (not recorded which). Receptors were obtained from a man between 45 and 60 years old who had recovered from COVID-19.

This chain uses TRBV27 with TRBJ2-7, with D unclear. CDR3 length equals 14 residues. V was pared by 1 base and J by 3 bases, with 10 bases between. Germline V lookup: CDR1 MNHEY, CDR2 SMNVEV (reference sequence). DNA of the CDR3: TGTGCCAGCAGTTTATTGGGCAGGAACTACGAGCAGTACTTC. It translates to CASSLLGRNYEQYF.

Concerning this clone itself: Other DNA sequences of this sample code for an identical CDR3. The V and J genes are TRBV29-1 and TRBJ2-2; 7 nucleotides agree with TRBD1. After removal of 4 bases from V and 4 bases from J, the junction contained 0 bases not matched to a gene. The germline CDR1 and CDR2 sequences are SQVTM and ANQGSEA. CDR3 length: 12 amino acids. The CDR3 protein is CSVAGGTGELFF. CDR3 coding DNA: TGCAGCGTTGCAGGGGGCACCGGGGAGCTGTTTTTT.

In the case of this clone: This same CDR3 is encoded by further DNA sequences in the sample. The rearrangement uses TRBV6-5 and TRBJ2-2, with D possibly TRBD2 on 6 matching bases. This CDR3 is 12 amino acids long. Trimming cost V 4 bases and J 8 bases, with 8 bases left between them. Per the germline V gene, CDR1 is MNHEY and CDR2 is SVGAGI. The CDR3 sequence is CASSFGTGELFF. The DNA for the CDR3 is TGTGCCAGCAGTTTCGGGACTGGGGAGCTGTTTTTT.

This clone has just a few counts. This chain links TRBV2 with TRBJ1-1; perhaps TRBD1 as D (5 bases). The germline V and J ends were trimmed by 10 bases and 4 bases, with 16 bases remaining between them. The CDR3 has 13 residues. The V gene's germline CDR1 is SNHLY and CDR2 FYNNEI. The DNA for the CDR3 is TGTGCCACTCGTGGAGGGGTCGTCACTGAAGCTTTCTTT. It yields the protein CATRGGVVTEAFF.

CDR3 amino acids: CASRKRVPGGNYGYTF. DNA of the CDR3: TGTGCCAGCAGAAAAAGGGTCCCAGGGGGTAACTATGGCTACACCTTC. The gene calls are TRBV7-9 and TRBJ1-2; 7 bases match TRBD1. CDR3 length equals 16 residues. Germline CDR1 reads SEHNR; CDR2 reads FQNEAQ (reference sequence). J lost 1 base, V lost 6 bases, and 11 bases had no gene match.

A note on this clone: Additional DNA sequences in this sample encode the identical CDR3. The gene calls are TRBV5-1 and TRBJ2-2; 11 bases fit TRBD2. The CDR3 runs to 16 residues. The V gene's germline CDR1 is SGHRS and CDR2 YFSETQ. With 3 bases clipped from V and 1 base from J, the junction kept 2 bases outside the gene matches. The CDR3 loop is CASSSLAGGNTGELFF. The CDR3 DNA is TGCGCCAGCAGCTCTCTAGCGGGGGGGAACACCGGGGAGCTGTTTTTT.

Comment on this clone: Other DNA sequences in the same sample also yield this CDR3. V and J are TRBV5-1 and TRBJ2-5, with D possibly being TRBD1 (8 bases). The V end was cut by 2 bases, the J end by 5 bases, with 19 bases between. CDR1 is SGHRS and CDR2 is YFSETQ in the germline V gene. The CDR3 covers 16 residues. CDR3 residues: CASSLGQGGTEETQYF. CDR3 nucleotide sequence: TGCGCCAGCAGCTTAGGACAGGGAGGGACTGAGGAGACCCAGTACTTC.

This clone was seen ten or more times. The chain uses TRBV19 and TRBJ1-4; D gene uncertain. The germline gives CDR1 LNHDA, CDR2 SQIVND (reference sequence). The ends were cut back, 1 base at V and 0 bases at J, with 15 bases in the middle. The CDR3 consists of 18 residues. The CDR3 region is CASSIGPPQVATNEKLFF. In DNA, the CDR3 is TGTGCCAGTAGTATAGGGCCCCCGCAGGTTGCAACTAATGAAAAACTGTTTTTT.

The rearrangement joins TRBV29-1 to TRBJ1-1; D perhaps matches TRBD1 (5 bases). The V end lost 7 bases, the J end lost 8 bases, and 17 bases lay between the germline ends. Looked up from germline, CDR1 is SQVTM and CDR2 is ANQGSEA. CDR3 length equals 12 residues. The CDR3 is CSATAGVIEAFF. CDR3 bases: TGCAGCGCTACCGCGGGGGTAATCGAAGCTTTCTTT.

The CDR3 loop is CASSEPLGGGGSNQPQHF. The CDR3 DNA reads as TGTGCCAGCAGTGAACCCCTGGGAGGGGGGGGGAGCAATCAGCCCCAGCATTTT. The V gene is TRBV6-4, the J gene TRBJ1-5, with a possible D match to TRBD1 (6 bases). Germline assignment: CDR1 MRHNA and CDR2 SNTAGT. V lost 3 bases to trimming and J lost 1 base, with 19 bases between them. CDR3 size: 18 residues.

The chain joins TRBV6-5 to TRBJ2-7; possible D gene TRBD1, 6 bases. This CDR3 spans 14 amino acids. Trimming took off 10 bases at V and 7 bases at J, with 23 bases between the two ends. Germline V gene sequence: CDR1 MNHEY, CDR2 SVGAGI. The CDR3 bases are TGTGCCACGTTTGGGGACAACCAATTCCCAGAGCAGTACTTC. It specifies CATFGDNQFPEQYF.

The chain carries TRBV11-2 and TRBJ2-2; 8 positions agree with TRBD1. CDR3 length: 18 residues. CDR1 is SGHAT and CDR2 is FQNNGV in the germline V gene. Germline trimming cut 4 bases from V and 1 base from J; bases unmatched to any gene: 11. For the CDR3, the DNA is TGTGCCAGCAGCTCTAGGGCCCTCAGGGGGCGGAACACCGGGGAGCTGTTTTTT. Amino acids: CASSSRALRGRNTGELFF.

V and J are TRBV5-4 and TRBJ1-2, with 9 bases matching TRBD1. The CDR3 extends over 12 amino acids. The junction had 1 base not matched to a gene; V was cut back by 2 bases and J by 8 bases. CDR1 SGHNT and CDR2 YYREEE come from the germline V gene (reference sequence). CDR3 loop: CASSFGQGGYTF. In DNA, the CDR3 is TGTGCCAGCAGCTTTGGACAGGGGGGCTACACCTTC. The full variable domain, rest sourced from reference TRBV5-4 and TRBJ1-2, is ETGVTQSPTHLIKTRGQQVTLRCSSQSGHNTVSWYQQALGQGPQFIFQYYREEENGRGNFPPRFSGLQFPNYSSELNVNALELDDSALYLCASSFGQGGYTFGSGTRLTVV.

This chain links TRBV6-2 or TRBV6-3 with TRBJ2-1; 9 positions match TRBD1. Germline V gives CDR1 MNHEY, CDR2 SVGEGT. V dropped 4 bases and J dropped 6; count of bases not matched to a gene: 16. This CDR3 is 18 amino acids long. This chain's CDR3 is CASSSTPGQGKGGNEQFF. The CDR3 DNA is TGTGCCAGCAGTTCCACGCCAGGACAGGGGAAGGGTGGCAATGAGCAGTTCTTC.

This rearrangement joins TRBV28 to TRBJ2-1; tentative D call: TRBD1 (5 bases). The V gene lost 4 bases and the J gene lost 6 bases, with 13 bases spanning the gap. The CDR3 consists of 14 residues. The germline CDR1 and CDR2 sequences are MDHEN and SYDVKM. In nucleotides, the CDR3 is TGTGCCAGCAGTTGGGATTATAGGGGCAATGAGCAGTTCTTC. It specifies CASSWDYRGNEQFF.

The J gene is TRBJ1-1, the V gene TRBV30; D gene unclear. V gave up 4 bases and J gave up 1 base, with 10 bases separating them. The germline V gene has CDR1 GTSNPN and CDR2 SVGIG (reference sequence). This CDR3 comprises 13 residues. The CDR3 DNA reads as TGTGCCTGGAACGGCAGGCAGAACACTGAAGCTTTCTTT. It is translated as CAWNGRQNTEAFF. The whole variable domain, filled in from reference TRBV30 and TRBJ1-1, reads SQTIHQWPATLVQPVGSPLSLECTVEGTSNPNLYWYRQAAGRGLQLLFYSVGIGQISSEVPQNLSASRPQDRQFILSSKKLLLSDSGFYLCAWNGRQNTEAFFGQGTRLTVV.

The genes are TRBV13 and TRBJ2-5; the D gene is possibly TRBD2 (5 bases). Germline CDR1 is PRHDT and CDR2 is FYEKMQ (reference sequence). CDR3 size: 16 residues. Trimming took off 4 bases at V and 2 bases at J, with 17 bases between the two ends. The CDR3 nucleotides are TGTGCCAGCAGCTCAATTACCGTAGGCGGGCAAGAGACCCAGTACTTC. Amino acid sequence: CASSSITVGGQETQYF.

The V and J genes are TRBV10-3 and TRBJ2-1; tentatively, D is TRBD2 (5 bases). The V gene lost 10 bases and the J gene lost 6 bases, with 16 bases spanning the gap. The germline CDR1 and CDR2 sequences are ENHRY and SYGVKD. The CDR3 has 13 amino acids. DNA for the CDR3: TGTGCCACCGCTTATGAGGGCATCAATGAGCAGTTCTTC. Amino acid sequence: CATAYEGINEQFF.

This chain connects TRBV7-6 to TRBJ1-6, with 7 bases matching TRBD1. Germline assignment: CDR1 SGHVS and CDR2 FNYEAQ. V was pared by 2 bases and J by 8 bases, with 6 bases of the junction left unmatched. The CDR3 contains 15 residues. The DNA for the CDR3 is TGTGCCAGCAGCTTAACCGGGACAGAGGATTCACCCCTCCACTTT. This sequence encodes CASSLTGTEDSPLHF.

The chain combines TRBV7-9 with TRBJ2-5; maybe TRBD1 (5 bases). Germline CDR1 reads SEHNR; CDR2 reads FQNEAQ (reference sequence). V lost 7 bases to trimming and J lost 2 bases, with 14 bases between them. The CDR3 is made up of 14 amino acids. DNA of the CDR3: TGTGCCAGCACCGTTGACAGTAATCAAGAGACCCAGTACTTC. Encoded protein: CASTVDSNQETQYF. Combining the CDR3 with reference TRBV7-9 and TRBJ2-5 gives the whole variable domain DTGVSQNPRHKITKRGQNVTFRCDPISEHNRLYWYRQTLGQGPEFLTYFQNEAQLEKSRLLSDRFSAERPKGSFSTLEIQRTEQGDSAMYLCASTVDSNQETQYFGPGTRLLVL.

The chain employs TRBV3-1 (or the pseudogene TRBV3-2) and TRBJ2-1; 12 nucleotides agree with TRBD2. The CDR3 is 19 amino acids. Germline CDR1 reads LGHDT; CDR2 reads YNNKEL (reference sequence). J lost 1 base, V lost 1 base, and 8 bases had no gene match. In DNA form, the CDR3 reads TGTGCCAGCAGCCAAGGGCGACTAGCGGGAGAGAAATCCTACAATGAGCAGTTCTTC. The encoded protein is CASSQGRLAGEKSYNEQFF.

The chain employs TRBV10-1 and TRBJ2-1; 9 bases are a match to TRBD1. Germline-derived CDR1 and CDR2 are WNHNN and SYGVQD (reference sequence). V was clipped by 4 bases and J by 10 bases; unmatched bases: 11. The CDR3 covers 15 residues. CDR3 coding DNA: TGCGCCAGCAGTGTGGGGACAGGGAATGTGGTGGAGCAGTTCTTC. Protein sequence: CASSVGTGNVVEQFF.

V is TRBV7-9 and J is TRBJ1-4; the D gene is possibly TRBD1 (5 bases). The CDR3 loop spans 15 amino acids. The germline V and J ends were trimmed by 5 bases and 5 bases, with 15 bases remaining between them. Germline CDR1 reads SEHNR; CDR2 reads FQNEAQ (reference sequence). The DNA of the CDR3 is TGTGCCAGCAGCACCGCCGGGACTGTCAATGAAAAACTGTTTTTT. Its translation: CASSTAGTVNEKLFF.

This chain joins TRBV28 and TRBJ2-5; 7 bases map to TRBD1. The CDR3 covers 15 residues. Germline CDR1 is MDHEN and CDR2 is SYDVKM. The ends lost 5 bases at V and 3 bases at J; junction bases unmatched: 9. The CDR3 nucleotides are TGTGCCAGCAGTAGAGACAGGGTCCGGAAAGAGACCCAGTACTTC. Protein: CASSRDRVRKETQYF.

The chain combines TRBV7-9 with TRBJ2-7; TRBD2 aligns across 7 bases. Trimming removed 4 bases from V and 2 bases from J; junction bases left unmatched: 5. The CDR3 contains 14 residues. The germline gives CDR1 SEHNR, CDR2 FQNEAQ (reference sequence). Here the CDR3 reads CASSSPAGAYEQYF. DNA of the CDR3: TGTGCCAGCAGCTCCCCTGCGGGAGCCTACGAGCAGTACTTC.

To note about this clone: Other DNA sequences in the sample encode the same CDR3. V is TRBV6-5 and J is TRBJ2-1, with 15 bases lining up with TRBD2. Germline CDR1 reads MNHEY; CDR2 reads SVGAGI. The junction had 2 bases not matched to a gene; V was cut back by 4 bases and J by 7 bases. The CDR3 covers 15 residues. CDR3 residues: CASSSGTSGRNEQFF. The DNA of the CDR3 is TGTGCCAGCAGTTCCGGGACTAGCGGGAGGAATGAGCAGTTCTTC.

The chain joins TRBV11-2 to TRBJ2-5, with D perhaps TRBD1 (6 bases). V dropped 8 bases and J dropped 3 bases, with 19 bases sitting between them. Looked up from germline, CDR1 is SGHAT and CDR2 is FQNNGV. The CDR3 is 15 amino acids. CDR3 residues: CASSSSLRGKETQYF. The CDR3 coding sequence is TGTGCCAGCTCATCCTCTTTGAGGGGGAAAGAGACCCAGTACTTC.

There are a few counts of this clone. This chain links TRBV19 with TRBJ1-6; tentatively, D is TRBD1 (5 bases). Germline V CDR1 and CDR2: LNHDA, SQIVND (reference sequence). The CDR3 contains 15 residues. V was clipped by 3 bases and J by 6 bases, with 12 bases between them. CDR3 in DNA: TGTGCCAGTAGTATTCTCGACAGAGCTAATTCACCCCTCCACTTT. This encodes CASSILDRANSPLHF.